One and the same sample provided the 29 T cell receptor beta chains below, sequenced in a study of blood T cell repertoires in COVID-19. The table came from immunoSEQ multiplex PCR; TCRdb's copy has only in-frame clones and leaves some out. This sample has around 300,000 clones, with about 90% found just once. The specimen sequenced was PBMCs or T cells enriched from blood (not recorded which). These receptors originate from a man younger than 45 who had recovered from COVID-19.

This chain uses TRBV11-3 with TRBJ2-3, with D possibly being TRBD2 (6 bases). In germline, CDR1 is SGHNT, CDR2 YENEEA. V lost 5 bases to trimming and J lost 5 bases, with 14 bases between them. This CDR3 has 14 amino acids. CDR3 DNA: TGTGCCAGCAGCCCCACGGGAGCTAGAGATACGCAGTATTTT. This encodes CASSPTGARDTQYF.

The rearrangement links TRBV5-1 to TRBJ1-2, with D possibly TRBD1 on 6 matching bases. This CDR3 spans 15 amino acids. V shed 5 bases and J shed 7 bases, with 21 bases lying between them. Germline V gene sequence: CDR1 SGHRS, CDR2 YFSETQ. In nucleotides, the CDR3 is TGCGCCAGCAGACAGGGAGATCGTGATGCGGGTGGCTACACCTTC. The encoded protein is CASRQGDRDAGGYTF. Full variable domain (outside the CDR3, taken from reference TRBV5-1 and TRBJ1-2): KAGVTQTPRYLIKTRGQQVTLSCSPISGHRSVSWYQQTPGQGLQFLFEYFSETQRNKGNFPGRFSGRQFSNSRSEMNVSTLELGDSALYLCASRQGDRDAGGYTFGSGTRLTVV.

This chain links TRBV6-5 with TRBJ2-5, with D tentatively TRBD1 (6 bases). The germline CDR1 and CDR2 sequences are MNHEY and SVGAGI. This CDR3 contains 15 residues. V was shortened by 7 bases and J by 5 bases, with 20 bases between the two germline ends. As DNA, the CDR3 is TGTGCCAGCATTAACGTAGTGGGGGCGCGGGAGACCCAGTACTTC. It encodes CASINVVGARETQYF.

This sequence joins TRBV5-1 and TRBJ2-5, with a possible D match to TRBD2 (6 bases). CDR1 and CDR2 from the germline V gene are SGHRS and YFSETQ. This CDR3 is built from 15 residues. Between the trimmed V and J ends, which lost 0 bases and 2 bases, there was a span of 11 bases. CDR3 loop: CASSLAAGPQETQYF. The DNA of the CDR3 is TGCGCCAGCAGCTTGGCCGCGGGACCACAAGAGACCCAGTACTTC.

The chain uses TRBV19 and TRBJ2-2; 10 bases are shared with TRBD2. Germline CDR1 reads LNHDA; CDR2 reads SQIVND (reference sequence). Losses at the gene ends were 5 bases for V and 1 base for J; bases not matched to a gene: 10. There are 18 residues in the CDR3. CDR3 sequence reads: CASSVRTSGLRNTGELFF. The CDR3 DNA is TGTGCCAGTAGTGTCCGGACTAGCGGTTTACGGAACACCGGGGAGCTGTTTTTT. The full variable domain, rest sourced from reference TRBV19 and TRBJ2-2, is DGGITQSPKYLFRKEGQNVTLSCEQNLNHDAMYWYRQDPGQGLRLIYYSQIVNDFQKGDIAEGYSVSREKKESFPLTVTSAQKNPTAFYLCASSVRTSGLRNTGELFFGEGSRLTVL.

The V gene is TRBV19, the J gene TRBJ2-7, with 8 positions matching TRBD1. The germline gives CDR1 LNHDA, CDR2 SQIVND (reference sequence). The CDR3 sequence is 14 residues long. Trimming at V came to 3 bases and at J to 2 bases, leaving 3 bases not matched to a gene. CDR3 residues: CASSMRTGTYEQYF. The CDR3 bases are TGTGCCAGTAGTATGAGGACAGGGACCTACGAGCAGTACTTC.

The chain links TRBV7-9 to TRBJ1-1; the match to TRBD1 covers 7 bases. Per the germline V gene, CDR1 is SEHNR and CDR2 is FQNEAQ (reference sequence). CDR3 length: 15 amino acids. V trimming: 5 bases; J trimming: 4 bases; junction bases outside the gene matches: 10. CDR3: CASSTRTGAGTEAFF. The CDR3 DNA follows: TGTGCCAGCAGCACGAGGACAGGCGCGGGCACTGAAGCTTTCTTT.

This rearrangement joins TRBV14 to TRBJ2-7; the D gene is possibly TRBD1 (5 bases). V lost 0 bases, J lost 3 bases, and 12 bases lay in between. This CDR3 is 15 amino acids long. From germline, CDR1 is SGHDN and CDR2 FVKESK. This chain's CDR3 is CASSQETAPNYEQYF. The CDR3 region has the DNA TGTGCCAGCAGCCAAGAGACAGCCCCGAACTACGAGCAGTACTTC. Based on the CDR3 plus reference TRBV14 and TRBJ2-7, the full variable domain is EAGVTQFPSHSVIEKGQTVTLRCDPISGHDNLYWYRRVMGKEIKFLLHFVKESKQDESGMPNNRFLAERTGGTYSTLKVQPAELEDSGVYFCASSQETAPNYEQYFGPGTRLTVT.

The chain has TRBV20-1 and TRBJ1-5; possibly TRBD1 for D (5 bases). The length of the CDR3 is 11 residues. Germline V gene lookup returns CDR1 DFQATT and CDR2 SNEGSKA (reference sequence). V shed 6 bases and J shed 5 bases, with 8 bases lying between them. CDR3 coding DNA: TGCAGTGCAGGGGCCGATCAGCCCCAGCATTTT. Its protein is CSAGADQPQHF.

This chain connects TRBV4-2 to TRBJ2-7; D is possibly TRBD2 (7 bases). This CDR3 region has 16 residues. The germline V gene encodes CDR1 LGHNA and CDR2 YNFKEQ. Trimming took 1 base from V and 3 from J, leaving 16 bases between them. CDR3 DNA: TGTGCCAGCAGCCAAGGGGAGGGACAAGCTTACTACGAGCAGTACTTC. Translated: CASSQGEGQAYYEQYF.

The chain couples TRBV6-5 to TRBJ1-1, with a tentative D call TRBD1 (5 bases). This CDR3 contains 15 residues. Germline CDR1 and CDR2: MNHEY and SVGAGI. V lost 2 bases and J lost 6, with 16 bases in between. For the CDR3, the DNA is TGTGCCAGCAGTTACGGGGCAGTATTCGACCCTGAAGCTTTCTTT. Translated, it gives CASSYGAVFDPEAFF.

This chain connects TRBV5-1 to TRBJ2-7, with D possibly TRBD2 on 6 matching bases. CDR3 length equals 14 residues. Germline assignment: CDR1 SGHRS and CDR2 YFSETQ. Between the trimmed V and J ends, which lost 0 bases and 5 bases, there was a span of 12 bases. This CDR3 is CASSLERGGDEQYF. The CDR3 DNA follows: TGCGCCAGCAGCTTGGAGAGGGGCGGGGACGAGCAGTACTTC.

This clone was detected once. CDR3 residues: CASSYTRNTGNTIYF. Here the CDR3 DNA reads TGTGCCAGCAGTTACACAAGGAACACGGGGAACACCATATATTTT. The chain joins TRBV6-5 to TRBJ1-3; D gene uncertain. This CDR3 has 15 residues. Trimming stripped 2 bases from V and 7 bases from J, with 15 bases between. Germline V lookup: CDR1 MNHEY, CDR2 SVGAGI.

J is TRBJ1-5 and V is TRBV30; D remains unclear. This CDR3 region has 13 residues. Germline CDR1 and CDR2: GTSNPN and SVGIG (reference sequence). Trimming removed 2 bases at V and 2 bases at J, with 7 bases between. The CDR3 DNA reads TGTGCCTGGAGTACTATAGGCAATCAGCCCCAGCATTTT. Translation gives CAWSTIGNQPQHF.

The gene calls are TRBV6-5 and TRBJ1-2; 7 bases fit TRBD1. This CDR3 comprises 14 residues. CDR1 and CDR2 from the germline V gene are MNHEY and SVGAGI. V was pared by 0 bases and J by 6 bases, with 4 bases of the junction left unmatched. CDR3 nucleotide sequence: TGTGCCAGCAGTTACTCGGGCAGGGGGAATGGCTACACCTTC. Translated, it gives CASSYSGRGNGYTF.

This clone has only a few counts. Within the sample, other DNA sequences also encode this same CDR3. V gene TRBV11-2 combines with J gene TRBJ1-2, with 8 bases aligning to TRBD1. The germline V gene has CDR1 SGHAT and CDR2 FQNNGV. With V trimmed by 5 bases and J by 4 bases, 3 bases remained unmatched. The CDR3 totals 13 residues. CDR3 in DNA: TGTGCCAGCAGCCCCGGACAGGGCTATGGCTACACCTTC. Protein: CASSPGQGYGYTF. The complete variable domain, with remaining parts taken from reference TRBV11-2 and TRBJ1-2, reads EAGVAQSPRYKIIEKRQSVAFWCNPISGHATLYWYQQILGQGPKLLIQFQNNGVVDDSQLPKDRFSAERLKGVDSTLKIQPAKLEDSAVYLCASSPGQGYGYTFGSGTRLTVV.

This clone was detected a few times. This chain links TRBV27 with TRBJ1-5; tentatively, D is TRBD1 (5 bases). The CDR3 has 15 residues. Looked up from germline, CDR1 is MNHEY and CDR2 is SMNVEV (reference sequence). Trimming left V 6 bases short and J 0 bases short, with 12 bases between. Written as DNA, the CDR3 is TGTGCCAGCAGCCCGGGACTCACTAGCAATCAGCCCCAGCATTTT. It is translated as CASSPGLTSNQPQHF.

This clone was observed a single time. The rearrangement joins TRBV28 to TRBJ2-3, with D maybe TRBD2 (6 bases). Germline values: CDR1 MDHEN, CDR2 SYDVKM. This CDR3 comprises 13 residues. The V and J ends lost 7 bases and 6 bases respectively, with 14 bases between them. The CDR3 reads CASTGVRGDTQYF. CDR3 in DNA: TGTGCCAGCACCGGGGTTCGGGGGGATACGCAGTATTTT.

This clone was seen just once. The chain joins TRBV1 to TRBJ2-1; the table's TRBD2 call for D was not verified on the DNA. TRBV1 is deemed a pseudogene. The CDR3 is 18 amino acids. The CDR3 DNA reads TGCACCAGCAGCCAAGAGGGGACTTACCCGAGCTCCTACAATGAGCAGTTCTTC. Protein: CTSSQEGTYPSSYNEQFF.

The chain carries TRBV14 and TRBJ1-1, with 7 bases that match TRBD1. Germline-derived CDR1 and CDR2 are SGHDN and FVKESK. V was clipped by 2 bases and J by 10 bases; unmatched bases: 7. This CDR3 is 13 amino acids long. In DNA form, the CDR3 reads TGTGCCAGCAGCCAAACCCGACAGGGACGAGCTTTCTTT. Its protein is CASSQTRQGRAFF.

The chain recombines TRBV28 with TRBJ2-1; maybe TRBD2 (7 bases). This CDR3 comprises 14 residues. V shed 3 bases and J shed 7 bases, with 13 bases lying between them. Germline V lookup: CDR1 MDHEN, CDR2 SYDVKM. CDR3 DNA: TGTGCCAGCAGTTTGGGGGGGGCCGAAAATGAGCAGTTCTTC. Translating it yields CASSLGGAENEQFF.

The chain couples TRBV6-5 to TRBJ2-7, with D possibly TRBD1 on 6 matching bases. CDR3 size: 16 residues. The germline CDR1 and CDR2 sequences are MNHEY and SVGAGI. Deletions cut 4 bases from V and 3 bases from J, with 19 bases between. Written as DNA, the CDR3 is TGTGCCAGCAGTTCCTTGGCAGGGGTCGGGTTCTACGAGCAGTACTTC. Translation gives CASSSLAGVGFYEQYF.

This clone was counted a single time. The genes are TRBV28 and TRBJ2-1, with TRBD1 identical over 8 bases. The CDR3 length is 17 residues. Trimming took 0 bases from V and 1 from J; bases not matched to a gene: 5. Germline-derived CDR1 and CDR2 are MDHEN and SYDVKM. The CDR3 sequence is CASSLWPGTGSYNEQFF. In DNA form, the CDR3 reads TGTGCCAGCAGTTTATGGCCCGGGACAGGATCCTACAATGAGCAGTTCTTC.

The chain employs TRBV3-1 (or the pseudogene TRBV3-2) and TRBJ1-5; 7 bases align to TRBD1. This CDR3 is built from 15 residues. V lost 4 bases, J lost 4 bases, and 7 bases stayed unmatched. The germline V gene has CDR1 LGHDT and CDR2 YNNKEL (reference sequence). In nucleotides, the CDR3 is TGTGCCAGCAGCCCCGCGGGACAGTTAAATCAGCCCCAGCATTTT. Translated: CASSPAGQLNQPQHF.

The chain carries TRBV12-1 and TRBJ1-4; no DNA check was done on the table's D call, TRBD1. TRBV12-1 is termed a pseudogene. The CDR3 covers 15 residues. The CDR3 DNA is TGTGCCAGCAGCTCCCCCAGGGGCCCAGGTGAAAAACTGTTTTTT. Translating gives CASSSPRGPGEKLFF.

This chain links TRBV28 with TRBJ1-2; TRBD1 aligns across 9 bases. V lost 5 bases and J lost 5; bases outside the gene matches: 6. The germline V gene has CDR1 MDHEN and CDR2 SYDVKM. This CDR3 spans 14 amino acids. CDR3 protein: CASSPGQGGYGYTF. The CDR3 DNA sequence: TGTGCCAGCAGTCCGGGACAGGGTGGGTATGGCTACACCTTC.

V and J are TRBV9 and TRBJ2-7; TRBD2 agrees at 11 bases. Germline V lookup: CDR1 SGDLS, CDR2 YYNGEE. V shed 3 bases, J shed 7 bases, and the junction held 6 bases outside the gene matches. The CDR3 runs 14 residues. The chain's CDR3 is CASSATSGEREQYF. Here the CDR3 DNA reads TGTGCCAGCAGCGCGACTAGCGGGGAGCGGGAGCAGTACTTC.

The chain joins TRBV5-1 to TRBJ2-1; D not resolved. This CDR3 spans 15 amino acids. V dropped 3 bases and J dropped 7 bases, with 17 bases sitting between them. CDR1 is SGHRS, CDR2 YFSETQ, per germline. This chain's CDR3 is CASSSIGSSLNEQFF. Here the CDR3 DNA reads TGCGCCAGCAGCTCTATCGGGTCTAGTTTGAATGAGCAGTTCTTC.

The count of this clone is one. The gene calls are TRBV5-1 and TRBJ2-7; 10 bases line up with TRBD2. The CDR3 is 15 amino acids. J was trimmed by 2 bases and V by 4 bases; bases with no gene match: 6. Germline loops: CDR1 SGHRS, CDR2 YFSETQ. The CDR3 bases are TGCGCCAGCAGCGCAGGGACTAGCGTGACCTACGAGCAGTACTTC. Residues: CASSAGTSVTYEQYF.